Given below is one T cell receptor beta chain in context. As yet, its antigen is unknown. The sample comes from a study of T cell repertoires in cytomegalovirus infection. Turning to the study itself: CMV infection and matching HLA type were both indicated by public TCR beta signatures.

Germline assignment: CDR1 LNHNV and CDR2 YYDKDF (reference sequence). V shed 4 bases and J 5 bases; nucleotides not matched to a gene: 11. The length of the CDR3 is 17 residues. TCRdb reanalysed the reads using MiXCR and keeps one entry per CDR3 protein. The table has some 220,000 distinct CDR3 sequences, 30% to 45% seen once. The chain is built from TRBV15 and TRBJ2-1; the match to TRBD2 covers 10 bases. The sample consisted of CD8+ T cells from cultured PBMCs, taken from culture after CMV antigen stimulation. This receptor was obtained from a human donor in good health (CMV status not recorded). Some clones in this sample may be carry-over from other donors' samples. The CDR3 bases are TGTGCCACCAGCATAACCCCCCCGGGACTAGCGCACAATGAGCAGTTCTTC. Translating gives CATSITPPGLAHNEQFF. Full variable domain (remainder filled in from reference TRBV15 and TRBJ2-1): DAMVIQNPRYQVTQFGKPVTLSCSQTLNHNVMYWYQQKSSQAPKLLFHYYDKDFNNEADTPDNFQSRRPNTSFCFLDIRSPGLGDTAMYLCATSITPPGLAHNEQFFGPGTRLTVL.